One and the same sample provided the 32 T cell receptor beta chains below, sequenced in a study of T cells in Graves' hyperthyroidism and ophthalmopathy. Amplified TCR beta CDR3 regions came from RNA transcripts. HTBI primers drove first-round RT-PCR of the TCR CDR3. From the multiplex PCR reads, TCRdb called clonotypes with MiXCR, one entry per CDR3 protein. Among some 690,000 distinct CDR3 sequences listed, approximately 15% were seen once. The sample comprised blood. The receptors here all came from a man aged 45-65 years with Graves' hyperthyroidism.

This clonotype was picked up many times. The DNA of the CDR3 is TGTGCCAGCAGCTTAGGGACAGGGGCTGCCTACGAGCAGTACTTC. Its translation is CASSLGTGAAYEQYF. The V and J genes are TRBV13 and TRBJ2-7, with 8 bases fitting TRBD1. The CDR3 length is 15 residues. Germline V gene lookup returns CDR1 PRHDT and CDR2 FYEKMQ (reference sequence). Trimming removed 0 bases from V and 2 bases from J; junction bases left unmatched: 3.

This clonotype was seen only a few times. The chain links TRBV3-1 to TRBJ2-3; D remains unclear. Germline V gene lookup returns CDR1 LGHDT and CDR2 YNNKEL (reference sequence). Trimming took off 4 bases at V and 1 base at J, with 9 bases between the two ends. The CDR3 has 14 amino acids. The CDR3 DNA sequence: TGTGCCAGCAGCCCGACGGCAGGCACAGATACGCAGTATTTT. As protein: CASSPTAGTDTQYF.

This clonotype was seen a handful of times. V is TRBV11-2 and J is TRBJ2-4, with unresolved D. This CDR3 region has 18 residues. Germline values: CDR1 SGHAT, CDR2 FQNNGV. V was cut by 5 bases and J by 1 base, with 21 bases left in between. CDR3 protein: CASSPRVRGHLAKNIQYF. CDR3 in DNA: TGTGCCAGCAGCCCCCGTGTTCGCGGTCACCTCGCCAAAAACATTCAGTACTTC.

The table lists this clonotype with many counts. The chain combines TRBV11-2 with TRBJ1-2; perhaps TRBD1 as D (5 bases). CDR1 is SGHAT, CDR2 FQNNGV, per germline. The CDR3 covers 15 residues. Deletions cut 4 bases from V and 4 bases from J, with 16 bases between. Here the CDR3 DNA reads TGTGCCAGCAGCTCCATCTGGAGGGGAACCTATGGCTACACCTTC. It specifies CASSSIWRGTYGYTF.

The chain combines TRBV12-5 with TRBJ1-2; possibly TRBD1 for D (5 bases). CDR1 is LGHNT, CDR2 FRNRAP, per germline. V was clipped by 0 bases and J by 10 bases, with 27 bases between them. The CDR3 has 18 amino acids. CDR3 amino acids: CASGLVRTGHSMHTFYTF. The CDR3 DNA is TGTGCTAGTGGTTTGGTACGCACAGGCCACTCGATGCATACGTTCTACACCTTC.

The chain is built from TRBV29-1 and TRBJ1-4; D is possibly TRBD1 (5 bases). The CDR3 spans 13 residues. Trimming removed 6 bases at V and 4 bases at J, with 12 bases between. Germline V gene sequence: CDR1 SQVTM, CDR2 ANQGSEA. CDR3 region: CSVTGTGNEKLFF. CDR3 nucleotides: TGCAGCGTGACCGGGACCGGTAATGAAAAACTGTTTTTT.

This clonotype was counted ten times or more. The rearrangement joins TRBV27 to TRBJ2-7; possibly TRBD1 or TRBD2 for D (6 bases each). The CDR3 is 14 residues long. V was pared by 4 bases and J by 4 bases, with 14 bases between. Germline CDR1 reads MNHEY; CDR2 reads SMNVEV (reference sequence). This CDR3 is CASSSGAKDYEQYF. In nucleotides, the CDR3 is TGTGCCAGCAGTTCGGGGGCCAAGGATTACGAGCAGTACTTC.

Note on this clonotype: A much larger clone differs by one base, so this may be a read error. The genes are TRBV19 and TRBJ1-1; no clear D gene. Deletions cut 2 bases from V and 0 bases from J, with 4 bases between. Germline CDR1 is LNHDA and CDR2 is SQIVND (reference sequence). The CDR3 loop spans 13 amino acids. Here the CDR3 DNA reads TGTGCCAGTAGTATATGGTTGAACACTGAAGCTTTCTTT. Encoded protein: CASSIWLNTEAFF.

The table lists this clonotype with many counts. The rearrangement links TRBV10-3 to TRBJ1-4; 7 nucleotides line up with TRBD1. The CDR3 has 14 residues. CDR1 and CDR2 from the germline V gene are ENHRY and SYGVKD. V was pared by 5 bases and J by 7 bases, with 7 bases of the junction left unmatched. CDR3 region: CAISRQGTSEKLFF. In nucleotides, the CDR3 is TGTGCCATCAGTCGACAGGGAACGAGTGAAAAACTGTTTTTT.

The chain recombines TRBV7-9 with TRBJ2-2, with D perhaps TRBD1 or TRBD2 (6 bases each). Trimming cost V 5 bases and J 8 bases, with 21 bases left between them. CDR1 SEHNR and CDR2 FQNEAQ come from the germline V gene (reference sequence). The length of the CDR3 is 16 residues. The CDR3 DNA follows: TGTGCCAGCAGCCGGTTCGCGGGACATCGGTCGGGGGAGCTGTTTTTT. Amino acids: CASSRFAGHRSGELFF.

This clonotype was seen ten or more times. This chain connects TRBV10-2 to TRBJ2-1; 13 bases line up with TRBD2. The ends lost 10 bases at V and 6 bases at J; junction bases unmatched: 6. This CDR3 is built from 14 residues. The germline V gene encodes CDR1 WSHSY and CDR2 SAAADI. Written as DNA, the CDR3 is TGCGCCATCATGACTAGCGGGAGGACCAATGAGCAGTTCTTC. Amino acid sequence: CAIMTSGRTNEQFF.

The chain joins TRBV10-3 to TRBJ1-5; possible D gene TRBD1, 5 bases. Per germline, CDR1 ENHRY and CDR2 SYGVKD. This CDR3 has 13 amino acids. Trimming left V 3 bases short and J 7 bases short, with 10 bases between. In DNA, the CDR3 is TGTGCCATCAGTGACAGGGTTGACCAGCCCCAGCATTTT. Its translation: CAISDRVDQPQHF.

This clonotype appeared many times. V is TRBV7-9 and J is TRBJ2-1; TRBD2 matches at 10 bases. The CDR3 consists of 16 residues. The V gene's germline CDR1 is SEHNR and CDR2 FQNEAQ (reference sequence). The junction had 6 bases not matched to a gene; V was cut back by 5 bases and J by 2 bases. The CDR3 protein is CASSPEREGPYNEQFF. The CDR3 DNA is TGTGCCAGCAGCCCCGAGCGGGAGGGACCCTACAATGAGCAGTTCTTC.

This clonotype occurred many times. V is TRBV28 and J is TRBJ1-4; D call uncertain. This CDR3 has 14 amino acids. In germline, CDR1 is MDHEN, CDR2 SYDVKM. Trimming took off 8 bases at V and 0 bases at J, with 10 bases between the two ends. The CDR3 sequence: CASQNSATNEKLFF. In DNA, the CDR3 is TGTGCCAGCCAGAACAGCGCAACTAATGAAAAACTGTTTTTT.

This clonotype was recorded at least ten times. The chain carries TRBV18 and TRBJ2-1; 10 nucleotides agree with TRBD2. Germline loops: CDR1 KGHSH, CDR2 LQKENI. The ends lost 0 bases at V and 7 bases at J; junction bases unmatched: 6. The CDR3 is 16 residues long. The CDR3 nucleotides read TGTGCCAGCTCACCACCTTGGCTAGCGGGAGTAAATGAGCAGTTCTTC. This gives the protein CASSPPWLAGVNEQFF.

Ten or more counts support this clonotype. The chain carries TRBV6-1 and TRBJ1-1; D remains unclear. There are 13 residues in the CDR3. CDR1 is MNHNS, CDR2 SASEGT, per germline. Deletions cut 6 bases from V and 3 bases from J, with 11 bases between. The chain's CDR3 is CASRRLGDTEAFF. The CDR3 bases are TGTGCCAGCAGACGGTTGGGCGACACTGAAGCTTTCTTT.

This clonotype was counted at least ten times. The chain joins TRBV12-3 or TRBV12-4 to TRBJ2-1; a weak D match, TRBD2 (6 bases). This CDR3 has 13 residues. V dropped 10 bases and J dropped 2 bases, with 12 bases sitting between them. The CDR3 loop is CAILGSPYNEQFF. The DNA of the CDR3 is TGTGCCATCCTCGGGAGTCCCTACAATGAGCAGTTCTTC.

J is TRBJ2-7 and V is TRBV9; D is ambiguous. V was pared by 0 bases and J by 3 bases, with 7 bases between. CDR3 size: 13 residues. CDR1 is SGDLS and CDR2 is YYNGEE in the germline V gene. The CDR3 loop is CASSVGSYYEQYF. As DNA, the CDR3 is TGTGCCAGCAGCGTAGGCAGCTACTACGAGCAGTACTTC.

This clonotype was detected ten times or more. The chain carries TRBV7-9 and TRBJ2-3, with 8 bases fitting TRBD1. The CDR3 has 16 amino acids. After removal of 1 base from V and 4 bases from J, the junction contained 7 bases not matched to a gene. From germline, CDR1 is SEHNR and CDR2 FQNEAQ (reference sequence). The CDR3 nucleotides are TGTGCCAGCAGCTTAGAACGTGGCAGGGGGCCAGATACGCAGTATTTT. The encoded protein is CASSLERGRGPDTQYF.

This clonotype occurred many times. This rearrangement joins TRBV7-9 to TRBJ1-1; D remains unclear. There are 16 residues in the CDR3. Germline V gene lookup returns CDR1 SEHNR and CDR2 FQNEAQ (reference sequence). The ends were cut back, 5 bases at V and 2 bases at J, with 18 bases in the middle. CDR3 protein: CASSPRSGLGNTEAFF. Here the CDR3 DNA reads TGTGCCAGCAGCCCCCGTTCCGGGCTAGGTAACACTGAAGCTTTCTTT. The whole variable domain, filled in from reference TRBV7-9 and TRBJ1-1, reads DTGVSQNPRHKITKRGQNVTFRCDPISEHNRLYWYRQTLGQGPEFLTYFQNEAQLEKSRLLSDRFSAERPKGSFSTLEIQRTEQGDSAMYLCASSPRSGLGNTEAFFGQGTRLTVV.

The V and J genes are TRBV6-1 and TRBJ2-1; tentatively, D is TRBD1 (6 bases). Germline V CDR1 and CDR2: MNHNS, SASEGT. V lost 4 bases to trimming and J lost 6 bases, with 13 bases between them. CDR3 length equals 14 residues. The CDR3 nucleotides are TGTGCCAGCAGTGGAGGATGGGGGCTCAATGAGCAGTTCTTC. It translates to CASSGGWGLNEQFF.

In its sample, this clonotype was seen once. The chain has TRBV28 and TRBJ1-3, with D possibly matching TRBD1 (5 bases). Germline lookup yields CDR1 MDHEN and CDR2 SYDVKM. Deletions cut 5 bases from V and 0 bases from J, with 11 bases between. The CDR3 is 15 residues long. The CDR3 region has the DNA TGTGCCAGCAGTACGGGGGGATCCTCTGGAAACACCATATATTTT. Residues: CASSTGGSSGNTIYF.

This clonotype was detected ten times or more. J is TRBJ2-7 and V is TRBV6-2 or TRBV6-3; D may be TRBD1 or TRBD2 (5 bases each). Germline CDR1 MNHEY, CDR2 SVGEGT. V lost 5 bases and J lost 2, with 13 bases in between. The CDR3 is 14 amino acids. The CDR3 protein is CASSRFGGTYEQYF. The DNA of the CDR3 is TGTGCCAGCAGTCGATTTGGGGGAACCTACGAGCAGTACTTC.

This clonotype appeared a few times. V is TRBV7-8 and J is TRBJ1-5, with D possibly matching TRBD1 (5 bases). V lost 1 base and J 0 bases, leaving 13 bases between the germline ends. The CDR3 is 17 amino acids. Germline CDR1 and CDR2: SGHVS and FQNEAQ. For the CDR3, the DNA is TGTGCCAGCAGCTTAGGCCAGGGCACGTATAGCAATCAGCCCCAGCATTTT. Its protein product is CASSLGQGTYSNQPQHF.

This clonotype was detected a few times. The chain couples TRBV5-5 to TRBJ1-5, with 11 bases aligning to TRBD1. The V gene's germline CDR1 is SGHKS and CDR2 YYEKEE (reference sequence). This CDR3 is 16 amino acids long. J was trimmed by 6 bases and V by 0 bases; bases with no gene match: 5. The CDR3 region is CASSLGDRGIGQPQHF. CDR3 DNA sequence: TGTGCCAGCAGCTTGGGGGACAGGGGGATTGGTCAGCCCCAGCATTTT.

This clonotype was counted ten times or more. The rearrangement joins TRBV3-1 to TRBJ2-7, with 8 bases aligning to TRBD1. After removal of 4 bases from V and 6 bases from J, the junction contained 2 bases not matched to a gene. The CDR3 has 12 residues. The germline gives CDR1 LGHDT, CDR2 YNNKEL (reference sequence). The CDR3 DNA is TGTGCCAGCAGCCTCGGGACAGGCGAGCAGTACTTC. As protein: CASSLGTGEQYF.

Only a few counts were recorded for this clonotype. The V and J genes are TRBV7-3 and TRBJ1-1; TRBD1 might be the D (6 bases). The germline V gene has CDR1 SGHTA and CDR2 FQGTGA. This CDR3 region has 15 residues. V shed 5 bases and J shed 5 bases, with 18 bases lying between them. CDR3 DNA sequence: TGTGCCAGCAGCCTGACCACAGGGCCTGTTACTGAAGCTTTCTTT. As protein: CASSLTTGPVTEAFF.

The chain couples TRBV24-1 to TRBJ2-7, with 9 bases identical to TRBD2. The CDR3 covers 15 residues. The junction had 6 bases not matched to a gene; V was cut back by 3 bases and J by 4 bases. Germline assignment: CDR1 KGHDR and CDR2 SFDVKD. CDR3 loop: CATSDRSGRRYEQYF. The CDR3 DNA sequence: TGTGCCACCAGTGATAGAAGCGGGAGGCGGTACGAGCAGTACTTC.

This clonotype has a handful of counts. The chain joins TRBV3-1 to TRBJ1-2, with a tentative D call TRBD1 (5 bases). The germline V gene encodes CDR1 LGHDT and CDR2 YNNKEL (reference sequence). Trimming removed 5 bases at V and 0 bases at J, with 13 bases between. This CDR3 is built from 15 residues. CDR3 sequence reads: CASSGSWGSNYGYTF. Written as DNA, the CDR3 is TGTGCCAGCAGCGGAAGCTGGGGGTCTAACTATGGCTACACCTTC.

The chain couples TRBV7-9 to TRBJ1-4, with a tentative D call TRBD1 (5 bases). V was cut by 5 bases and J by 7 bases, with 14 bases left in between. Germline CDR1 is SEHNR and CDR2 is FQNEAQ (reference sequence). This CDR3 region has 14 residues. The CDR3 here is CASSPGPQVEKLFF. The DNA for the CDR3 is TGTGCCAGCAGCCCGGGGCCACAGGTTGAAAAACTGTTTTTT.

This clonotype was observed at least ten times. This sequence joins TRBV6-5 and TRBJ2-7; 8 nucleotides align to TRBD1. Germline V CDR1 and CDR2: MNHEY, SVGAGI. The CDR3 is made up of 15 amino acids. V lost 2 bases, J lost 1 base, and 4 bases stayed unmatched. In DNA form, the CDR3 reads TGTGCCAGCAGTTACGACAGGGGTCCGTCCTACGAGCAGTACTTC. As protein: CASSYDRGPSYEQYF.

The chain couples TRBV13 to TRBJ2-7; perhaps D is TRBD1 or TRBD2 (6 bases each). With 7 bases removed from V and 4 bases from J, the gap between germline ends came to 26 bases. Germline loops: CDR1 PRHDT, CDR2 FYEKMQ (reference sequence). The length of the CDR3 is 17 residues. The CDR3, as DNA: TGTGCCAGCATCTCTCGTAAGAGGGGGGAAGGGGATTACGAGCAGTACTTC. This encodes CASISRKRGEGDYEQYF. Based on the CDR3 plus reference TRBV13 and TRBJ2-7, the full variable domain is AAGVIQSPRHLIKEKRETATLKCYPIPRHDTVYWYQQGPGQDPQFLISFYEKMQSDKGSIPDRFSAQQFSDYHSELNMSSLELGDSALYFCASISRKRGEGDYEQYFGPGTRLTVT.